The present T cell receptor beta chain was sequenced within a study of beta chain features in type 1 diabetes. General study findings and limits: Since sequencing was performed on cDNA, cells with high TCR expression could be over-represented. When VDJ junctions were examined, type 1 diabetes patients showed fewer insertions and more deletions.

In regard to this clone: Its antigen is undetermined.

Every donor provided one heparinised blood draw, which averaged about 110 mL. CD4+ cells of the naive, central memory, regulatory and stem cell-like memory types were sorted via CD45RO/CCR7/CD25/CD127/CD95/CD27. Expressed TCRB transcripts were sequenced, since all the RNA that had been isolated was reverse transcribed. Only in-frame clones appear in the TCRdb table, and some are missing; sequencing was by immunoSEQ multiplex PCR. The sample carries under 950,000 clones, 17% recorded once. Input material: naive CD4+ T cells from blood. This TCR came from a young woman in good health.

Here the CDR3 DNA reads TGTGCCAGCAGCGTAGGACTAGCGGGAGCTTGGGAGACCCAGTACTTC. Amino acids: CASSVGLAGAWETQYF. V is TRBV11-2 and J is TRBJ2-5, with 13 bases matching TRBD2. Germline CDR1 is SGHAT and CDR2 is FQNNGV. The CDR3 has 16 residues. V gave up 5 bases and J gave up 5 bases; unmatched junction bases: 8.